Listed below are T cell receptor beta chains from one sample, sequenced in a study of blood T cell repertoires in COVID-19. The assay was immunoSEQ multiplex PCR, and TCRdb's table has in-frame clones only and misses some. The profile shows about 240,000 clones, approximately 90% of them singletons. Sequencing used PBMCs or T cells enriched from blood (not recorded which). The receptor source for this set is a woman under 40 who had recovered from COVID-19. The CDR3 runs from the conserved cysteine through the conserved F or W. Each record gives: D gene, J gene, V gene, clone size, CDR3 protein, CDR3 DNA. D genes are given only for firm matches. Clone sizes are given selectively: once, few, many, or a class where the clone is expanded.

>TRBD1|TRBJ1-1|TRBV7-3|NA
CASSLDRETEAFF
TGTGCCAGCAGCTTAGACAGGGAGACTGAAGCTTTCTTT
>NA|TRBJ1-5|TRBV28|once
CASTGGFRDQPQHF
TGTGCCAGCACCGGGGGGTTTAGGGATCAGCCCCAGCATTTT
>NA|TRBJ1-1|TRBV9|many
CASSVVGPNAEAFF
TGTGCCAGCAGCGTAGTTGGGCCAAACGCTGAAGCTTTCTTT
>TRBD1|TRBJ1-1|TRBV29-1|NA
CSVAQGGTEAFF
TGCAGCGTTGCACAGGGGGGGACTGAAGCTTTCTTT
>NA|TRBJ2-1|TRBV24-1|NA
CATSSGPYNEQFF
TGTGCCACCTCGAGCGGACCCTACAATGAGCAGTTCTTC
>NA|TRBJ1-4|TRBV28|NA
CASRTPTGYNEKLFF
TGTGCCAGCCGAACCCCGACAGGTTATAATGAAAAACTGTTTTTT
>NA|TRBJ1-2|TRBV18|NA
CASSLSGQFYGYTF
TGTGCCAGCTCACTATCTGGACAGTTCTATGGCTACACCTTC
>NA|TRBJ1-5|TRBV19|few
CASSIPQGQPQHF
TGTGCCAGTAGTATACCACAGGGCCAGCCCCAGCATTTT
>NA|TRBJ1-4|TRBV4-1|NA
CASSQDHRGINEKLFF
TGCGCCAGCAGCCAAGATCACCGCGGGATTAATGAAAAACTGTTTTTT
>NA|TRBJ2-7|TRBV20-1|NA
CSASLSNYEQYF
TGCAGTGCTAGTTTGTCAAACTACGAGCAGTACTTC